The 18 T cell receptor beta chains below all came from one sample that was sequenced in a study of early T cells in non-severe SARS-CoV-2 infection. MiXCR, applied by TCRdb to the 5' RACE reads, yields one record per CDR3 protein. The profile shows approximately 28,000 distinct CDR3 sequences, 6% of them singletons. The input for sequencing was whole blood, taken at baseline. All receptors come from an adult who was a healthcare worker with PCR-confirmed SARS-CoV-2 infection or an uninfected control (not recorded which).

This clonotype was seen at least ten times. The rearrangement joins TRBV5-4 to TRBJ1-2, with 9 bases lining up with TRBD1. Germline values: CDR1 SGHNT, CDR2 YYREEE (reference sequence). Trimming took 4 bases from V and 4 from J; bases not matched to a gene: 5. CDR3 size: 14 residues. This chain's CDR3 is CASSTTGGFYGYTF. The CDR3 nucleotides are TGTGCCAGCAGCACCACAGGGGGCTTCTATGGCTACACCTTC.

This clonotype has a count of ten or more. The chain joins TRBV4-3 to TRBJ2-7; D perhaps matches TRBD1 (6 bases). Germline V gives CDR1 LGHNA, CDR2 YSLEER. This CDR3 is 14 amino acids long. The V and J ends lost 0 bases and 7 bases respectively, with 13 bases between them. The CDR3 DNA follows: TGCGCCAGCAGCCAAGATGCACAGGGTGGAGAGCAGTACTTC. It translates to CASSQDAQGGEQYF.

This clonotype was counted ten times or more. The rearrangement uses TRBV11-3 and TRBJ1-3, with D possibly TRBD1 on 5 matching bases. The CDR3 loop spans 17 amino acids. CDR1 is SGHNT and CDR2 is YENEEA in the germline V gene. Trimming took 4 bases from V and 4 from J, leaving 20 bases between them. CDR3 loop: CASSSTLGERGGNTIYF. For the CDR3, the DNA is TGTGCCAGCAGCTCAACGTTAGGGGAGCGAGGAGGAAACACCATATATTTT.

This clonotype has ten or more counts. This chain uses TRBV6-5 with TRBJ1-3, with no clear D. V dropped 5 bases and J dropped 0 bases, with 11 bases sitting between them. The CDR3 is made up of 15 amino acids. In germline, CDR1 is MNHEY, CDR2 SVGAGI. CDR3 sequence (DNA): TGTGCCAGCAGTCGGACTTTTAGCTCTGGAAACACCATATATTTT. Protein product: CASSRTFSSGNTIYF.

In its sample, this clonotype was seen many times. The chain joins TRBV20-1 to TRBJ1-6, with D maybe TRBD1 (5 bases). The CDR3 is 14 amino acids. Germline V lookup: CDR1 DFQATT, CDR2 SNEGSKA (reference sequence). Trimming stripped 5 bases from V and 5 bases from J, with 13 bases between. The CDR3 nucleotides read TGCAGTGCTCGGAAGGGGTTTGATAATTCACCCCTCCACTTT. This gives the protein CSARKGFDNSPLHF.

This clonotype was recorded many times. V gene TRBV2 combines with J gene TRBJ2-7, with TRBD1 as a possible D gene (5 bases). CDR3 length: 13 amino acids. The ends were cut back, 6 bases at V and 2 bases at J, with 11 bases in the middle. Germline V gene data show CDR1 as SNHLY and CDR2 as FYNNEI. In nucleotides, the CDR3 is TGTGCCAGCAGCGGGCAGGGAACCTACGAGCAGTACTTC. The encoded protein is CASSGQGTYEQYF.

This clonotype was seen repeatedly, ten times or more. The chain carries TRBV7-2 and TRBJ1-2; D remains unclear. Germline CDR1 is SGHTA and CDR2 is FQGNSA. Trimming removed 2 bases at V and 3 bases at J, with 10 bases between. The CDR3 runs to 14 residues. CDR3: CASSLHSVDYGYTF. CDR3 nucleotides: TGTGCCAGCAGCTTACACAGTGTGGACTATGGCTACACCTTC.

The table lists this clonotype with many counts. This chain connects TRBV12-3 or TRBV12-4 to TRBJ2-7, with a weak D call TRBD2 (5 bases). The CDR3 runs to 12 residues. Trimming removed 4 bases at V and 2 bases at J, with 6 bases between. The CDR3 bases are TGTGCCAGCAGTTCCGGGACCTACGAGCAGTACTTC. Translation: CASSSGTYEQYF.

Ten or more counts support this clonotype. Here the CDR3 reads CASSFTQKETQYF. The CDR3 region has the DNA TGCGCCAGCAGCTTCACACAAAAAGAGACCCAGTACTTC. The chain carries TRBV5-1 and TRBJ2-5; D ambiguous. Per germline, CDR1 SGHRS and CDR2 YFSETQ. V lost 2 bases and J 3 bases, leaving 8 bases between the germline ends. This CDR3 comprises 13 residues.

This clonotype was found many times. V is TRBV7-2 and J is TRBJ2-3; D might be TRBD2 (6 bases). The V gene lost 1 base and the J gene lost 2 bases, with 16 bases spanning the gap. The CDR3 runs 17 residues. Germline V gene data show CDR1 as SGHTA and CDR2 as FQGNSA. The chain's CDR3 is CASSLELGAGITDTQYF. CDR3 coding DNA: TGTGCCAGCAGCTTAGAACTGGGTGCGGGGATCACAGATACGCAGTATTTT.

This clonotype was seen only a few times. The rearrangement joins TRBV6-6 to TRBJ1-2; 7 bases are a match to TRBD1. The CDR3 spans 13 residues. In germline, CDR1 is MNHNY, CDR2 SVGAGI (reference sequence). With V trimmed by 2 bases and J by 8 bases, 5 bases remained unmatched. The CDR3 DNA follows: TGTGCCAGCAGTTACAGACAGGGCTACGGCTACACCTTC. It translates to CASSYRQGYGYTF.

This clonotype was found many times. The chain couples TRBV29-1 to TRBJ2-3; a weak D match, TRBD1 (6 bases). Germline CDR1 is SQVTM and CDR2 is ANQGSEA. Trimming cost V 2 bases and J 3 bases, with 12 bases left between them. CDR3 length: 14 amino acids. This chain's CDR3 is CSVERVQGTDTQYF. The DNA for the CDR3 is TGCAGCGTTGAACGGGTACAGGGTACAGATACGCAGTATTTT.

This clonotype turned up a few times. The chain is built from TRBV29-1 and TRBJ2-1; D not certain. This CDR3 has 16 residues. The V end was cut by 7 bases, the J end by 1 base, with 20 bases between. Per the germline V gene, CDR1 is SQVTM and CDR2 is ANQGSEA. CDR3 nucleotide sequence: TGCAGCGAGCCCCCACCCAGAGACGGTTCCTACAATGAGCAGTTCTTC. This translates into CSEPPPRDGSYNEQFF.

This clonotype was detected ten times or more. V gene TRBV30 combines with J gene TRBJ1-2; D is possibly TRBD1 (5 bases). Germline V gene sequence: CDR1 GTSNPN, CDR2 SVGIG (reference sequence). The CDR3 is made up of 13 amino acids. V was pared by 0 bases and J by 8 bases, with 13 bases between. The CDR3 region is CAWSVDGARGYTF. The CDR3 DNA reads TGTGCCTGGAGTGTCGATGGGGCGCGCGGCTACACCTTC.

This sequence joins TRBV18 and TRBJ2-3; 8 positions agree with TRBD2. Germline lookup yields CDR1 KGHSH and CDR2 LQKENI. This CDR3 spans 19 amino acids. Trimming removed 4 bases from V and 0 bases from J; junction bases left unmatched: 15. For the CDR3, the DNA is TGTGCCAGCTCACTCTTCACGAGCGGGAGAATTTCTAGCACAGATACGCAGTATTTT. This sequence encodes CASSLFTSGRISSTDTQYF.

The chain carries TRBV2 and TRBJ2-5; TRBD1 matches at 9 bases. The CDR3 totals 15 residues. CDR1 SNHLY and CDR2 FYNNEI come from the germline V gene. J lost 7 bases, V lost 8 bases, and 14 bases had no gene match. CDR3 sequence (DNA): TGTGCCAGCGTACAGGGGGCGAACGAAGGCGGGACCCAGTACTTC. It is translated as CASVQGANEGGTQYF.

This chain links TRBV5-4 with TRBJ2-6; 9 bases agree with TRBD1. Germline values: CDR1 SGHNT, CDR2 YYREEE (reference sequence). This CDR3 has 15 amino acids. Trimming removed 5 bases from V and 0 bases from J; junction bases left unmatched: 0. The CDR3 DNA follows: TGTGCCAGCAGGGACAGGGGCTCTGGGGCCAACGTCCTGACTTTC. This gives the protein CASRDRGSGANVLTF.

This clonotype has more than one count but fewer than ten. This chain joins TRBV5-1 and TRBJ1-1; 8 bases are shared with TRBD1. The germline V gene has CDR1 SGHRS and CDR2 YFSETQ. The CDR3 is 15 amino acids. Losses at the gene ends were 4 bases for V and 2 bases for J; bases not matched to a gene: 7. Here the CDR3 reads CASSMTGEGNTEAFF. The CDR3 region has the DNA TGCGCCAGCAGCATGACAGGGGAAGGTAACACTGAAGCTTTCTTT.